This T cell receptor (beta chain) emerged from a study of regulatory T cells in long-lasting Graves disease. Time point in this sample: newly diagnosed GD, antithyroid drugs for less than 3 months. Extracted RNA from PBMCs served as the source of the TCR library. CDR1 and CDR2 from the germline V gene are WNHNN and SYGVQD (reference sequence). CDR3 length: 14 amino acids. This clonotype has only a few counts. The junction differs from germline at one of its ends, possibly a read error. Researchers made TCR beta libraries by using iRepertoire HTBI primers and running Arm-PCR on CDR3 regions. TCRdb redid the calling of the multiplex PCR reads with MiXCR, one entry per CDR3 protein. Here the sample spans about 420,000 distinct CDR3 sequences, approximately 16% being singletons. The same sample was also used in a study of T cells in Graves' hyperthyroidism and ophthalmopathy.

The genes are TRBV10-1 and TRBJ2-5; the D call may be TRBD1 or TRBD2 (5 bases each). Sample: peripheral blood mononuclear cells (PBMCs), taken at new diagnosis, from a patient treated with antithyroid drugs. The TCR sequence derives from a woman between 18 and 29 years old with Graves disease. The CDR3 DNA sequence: TGCGCCAGCAGTGAATCTGGGGACCAGGAGACCCAGTACTTC. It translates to CASSESGDQETQYF.